The rows below give T cell receptor beta chains drawn from one sample of a study of blood T cell repertoires in COVID-19. The method was immunoSEQ multiplex PCR; TCRdb's version includes in-frame clones alone and lacks a portion of them. The sample shows just over 60,000 clones, approximately 80% of them seen only once. Material: peripheral blood. The receptors shown here come from a woman of 80 years or more with active or convalescent COVID-19. Both conserved end residues are part of each CDR3. The D gene is left open where the match is weak. Expanded clones are given a class, and other clones once, few, many or no size at all.

TRBJ2-7 | . | TRBV4-1 | TRBD1 | CASSYGQGLHEQYF | TGCGCCAGCAGTTATGGACAGGGCCTCCACGAGCAGTACTTC
TRBJ1-1 | . | TRBV5-1 | . | CASSLNLRVRDTEAFF | TGCGCCAGCAGCTTGAACCTCAGGGTTAGAGACACTGAAGCTTTCTTT
TRBJ2-5 | . | TRBV6-6 | . | CASSYSTSGQETQYF | TGTGCCAGCAGTTACTCGACCAGCGGACAAGAGACCCAGTACTTC
TRBJ2-3 | . | TRBV7-9 | TRBD1 | CASSRGQDFSTDTQYF | TGTGCCAGCAGCCGGGGACAGGATTTTAGCACAGATACGCAGTATTTT
TRBJ1-2 | . | TRBV11-1 | . | CASSQMSGAYGYTF | TGTGCCAGCAGCCAGATGTCAGGGGCGTATGGCTACACCTTC
TRBJ1-2 | few | TRBV7-2 | TRBD1 | CASSRDRRVSYGYTF | TGTGCCAGCAGCCGGGACAGGAGAGTGAGCTATGGCTACACCTTC
TRBJ1-2 | . | TRBV12-5 | . | CASGLVDGSGYGYTF | TGTGCTAGTGGTTTGGTAGATGGGTCGGGCTATGGCTACACCTTC
TRBJ1-5 | . | TRBV2 | TRBD1 | CASRIDRGVIQPQHF | TGTGCCAGCAGGATCGACAGGGGGGTAATTCAGCCCCAGCATTTT
TRBJ2-3 | once | TRBV5-1 | . | CASSPTSVGSLTDTQYF | TGCGCCAGCAGTCCCACATCGGTCGGGAGTCTCACAGATACGCAGTATTTT
TRBJ2-6 | . | TRBV18 | TRBD1 | CASSPRRNRGTGANVLTF | TGTGCCAGCTCACCACGGCGTAACAGGGGGACCGGGGCCAACGTCCTGACTTTC
TRBJ1-2 | few | TRBV5-1 | TRBD1 | CASSDTGAGYTF | TGCGCCAGCAGCGATACAGGGGCCGGCTACACCTTC
TRBJ2-5 | . | TRBV10-2 | . | CASSELGHATQYF | TGCGCCAGCAGTGAGCTGGGGCACGCGACCCAGTACTTC
TRBJ1-2 | . | TRBV30 | . | CAWSPQGGGYTF | TGTGCCTGGAGTCCTCAGGGAGGTGGCTACACCTTC
TRBJ2-1 | . | TRBV15 | . | CATSRASSYNEQFF | TGTGCCACCAGCAGAGCGAGCTCCTACAATGAGCAGTTCTTC
TRBJ1-6 | . | TRBV5-1 | TRBD1 | CASSLEISGGEHSPLHF | TGCGCCAGCAGCTTGGAGATATCAGGGGGCGAACATTCACCCCTCCACTTT
TRBJ1-4 | . | TRBV3-1/TRBV3-2 | . | CASSQGYRSNEKLFF | TGTGCCAGCAGCCAAGGGTACAGGTCTAATGAAAAACTGTTTTTT
TRBJ2-3 | . | TRBV5-4 | . | CASSPRWEEVTDTQYF | TGTGCCAGCAGCCCCCGATGGGAGGAAGTGACAGATACGCAGTATTTT
TRBJ2-1 | . | TRBV4-1 | . | CASSQDAGSYNEQFF | TGCGCCAGCAGCCAAGACGCGGGATCCTACAATGAGCAGTTCTTC
TRBJ1-2 | . | TRBV5-5 | . | CASSYQQTNRGRAGGYGYTF | TGTGCCAGCAGCTACCAGCAAACCAATAGAGGCCGCGCTGGCGGATATGGCTACACCTTC
TRBJ2-7 | . | TRBV5-1 | TRBD2 | CASSLGRRAGASYEQYF | TGCGCCAGCAGCTTGGGTCGGCGAGCGGGGGCCTCCTACGAGCAGTACTTC
TRBJ2-2 | . | TRBV25-1 | TRBD1 | CASSDTGDPRELFF | TGTGCCAGCAGTGATACAGGGGATCCCCGGGAGCTGTTTTTT
TRBJ1-4 | . | TRBV15 | TRBD1 | CATSRPTGGNEKLFF | TGTGCCACCAGCAGACCGACAGGGGGGAATGAAAAACTGTTTTTT
TRBJ1-6 | once | TRBV27 | . | CASSQTTQNSPLHF | TGTGCCAGCAGTCAAACGACACAAAATTCACCCCTCCACTTT
TRBJ1-5 | once | TRBV20-1 | . | CSASLQGGQTNQPQHF | TGCAGTGCTAGTCTACAAGGAGGCCAAACCAATCAGCCCCAGCATTTT
TRBJ1-2 | . | TRBV7-9 | . | CASSLIRGGYGYTF | TGTGCCAGCAGCTTAATACGGGGGGGATATGGCTACACCTTC
TRBJ2-1 | . | TRBV5-8 | . | CASSLALETIEQFF | TGTGCCAGCAGCTTGGCCTTGGAGACCATTGAGCAGTTCTTC
TRBJ2-3 | . | TRBV6-5 | TRBD1 | CASRPARGRPDTQYF | TGTGCCAGCAGACCGGCCAGGGGGCGGCCAGATACGCAGTATTTT
TRBJ1-5 | . | TRBV7-8 | . | CASSPRGAYQPQHF | TGTGCCAGCAGCCCTCGGGGGGCATATCAGCCCCAGCATTTT
TRBJ1-1 | . | TRBV5-1 | . | CASSLEGLNTEAFF | TGCGCCAGCAGCTTGGAGGGGTTGAACACTGAAGCTTTCTTT
TRBJ1-3 | . | TRBV3-1/TRBV3-2 | TRBD1 | CASSQRDSGNTIYF | TGTGCCAGCAGCCAAAGGGACAGTGGAAACACCATATATTTT
TRBJ1-5 | . | TRBV19 | TRBD1 | CASSTSSDRGSQPQHF | TGTGCCAGTAGTACCTCCTCGGACAGGGGGAGTCAGCCCCAGCATTTT
TRBJ1-1 | . | TRBV28 | . | CASSGQMNTEAFF | TGTGCCAGCAGTGGACAGATGAACACTGAAGCTTTCTTT
TRBJ2-3 | many | TRBV5-4 | TRBD1 | CASSLRTGDADTQYF | TGTGCCAGCAGCTTGCGGACAGGGGATGCAGATACGCAGTATTTT
TRBJ1-1 | . | TRBV11-2 | TRBD1 | CASSLGLILTGGAVTEAFF | TGTGCCAGCAGCTTAGGACTTATACTCACAGGGGGCGCGGTGACTGAAGCTTTCTTT
TRBJ2-3 | . | TRBV5-8 | TRBD2 | CASSWLKLAGVLTDTQYF | TGTGCCAGCAGCTGGCTTAAATTAGCGGGGGTCCTCACAGATACGCAGTATTTT
TRBJ1-6 | . | TRBV19 | . | CASSSRTASSPLHF | TGTGCCAGTAGTTCAAGGACAGCCTCTTCACCCCTCCACTTT
TRBJ2-1 | . | TRBV19 | . | CASSIQGWTNEQFF | TGTGCCAGTAGTATACAGGGGTGGACCAATGAGCAGTTCTTC
TRBJ1-2 | . | TRBV13 | TRBD1 | CASSRTGRGYTF | TGTGCCAGCAGCCGGACAGGGCGCGGCTACACCTTC
TRBJ1-5 | . | TRBV6-1 | TRBD1 | CASSEMTGGGQPQHF | TGTGCCAGCAGTGAAATGACAGGGGGCGGACAGCCCCAGCATTTT
TRBJ2-2 | . | TRBV5-1 | . | CASSLVDFSRDRNTGELFF | TGCGCCAGCAGCTTGGTCGATTTCTCAAGAGACAGGAACACCGGGGAGCTGTTTTTT
TRBJ1-1 | . | TRBV5-1 | . | CASSGGTRGTEAFF | TGCGCCAGCAGCGGCGGGACTCGGGGCACTGAAGCTTTCTTT